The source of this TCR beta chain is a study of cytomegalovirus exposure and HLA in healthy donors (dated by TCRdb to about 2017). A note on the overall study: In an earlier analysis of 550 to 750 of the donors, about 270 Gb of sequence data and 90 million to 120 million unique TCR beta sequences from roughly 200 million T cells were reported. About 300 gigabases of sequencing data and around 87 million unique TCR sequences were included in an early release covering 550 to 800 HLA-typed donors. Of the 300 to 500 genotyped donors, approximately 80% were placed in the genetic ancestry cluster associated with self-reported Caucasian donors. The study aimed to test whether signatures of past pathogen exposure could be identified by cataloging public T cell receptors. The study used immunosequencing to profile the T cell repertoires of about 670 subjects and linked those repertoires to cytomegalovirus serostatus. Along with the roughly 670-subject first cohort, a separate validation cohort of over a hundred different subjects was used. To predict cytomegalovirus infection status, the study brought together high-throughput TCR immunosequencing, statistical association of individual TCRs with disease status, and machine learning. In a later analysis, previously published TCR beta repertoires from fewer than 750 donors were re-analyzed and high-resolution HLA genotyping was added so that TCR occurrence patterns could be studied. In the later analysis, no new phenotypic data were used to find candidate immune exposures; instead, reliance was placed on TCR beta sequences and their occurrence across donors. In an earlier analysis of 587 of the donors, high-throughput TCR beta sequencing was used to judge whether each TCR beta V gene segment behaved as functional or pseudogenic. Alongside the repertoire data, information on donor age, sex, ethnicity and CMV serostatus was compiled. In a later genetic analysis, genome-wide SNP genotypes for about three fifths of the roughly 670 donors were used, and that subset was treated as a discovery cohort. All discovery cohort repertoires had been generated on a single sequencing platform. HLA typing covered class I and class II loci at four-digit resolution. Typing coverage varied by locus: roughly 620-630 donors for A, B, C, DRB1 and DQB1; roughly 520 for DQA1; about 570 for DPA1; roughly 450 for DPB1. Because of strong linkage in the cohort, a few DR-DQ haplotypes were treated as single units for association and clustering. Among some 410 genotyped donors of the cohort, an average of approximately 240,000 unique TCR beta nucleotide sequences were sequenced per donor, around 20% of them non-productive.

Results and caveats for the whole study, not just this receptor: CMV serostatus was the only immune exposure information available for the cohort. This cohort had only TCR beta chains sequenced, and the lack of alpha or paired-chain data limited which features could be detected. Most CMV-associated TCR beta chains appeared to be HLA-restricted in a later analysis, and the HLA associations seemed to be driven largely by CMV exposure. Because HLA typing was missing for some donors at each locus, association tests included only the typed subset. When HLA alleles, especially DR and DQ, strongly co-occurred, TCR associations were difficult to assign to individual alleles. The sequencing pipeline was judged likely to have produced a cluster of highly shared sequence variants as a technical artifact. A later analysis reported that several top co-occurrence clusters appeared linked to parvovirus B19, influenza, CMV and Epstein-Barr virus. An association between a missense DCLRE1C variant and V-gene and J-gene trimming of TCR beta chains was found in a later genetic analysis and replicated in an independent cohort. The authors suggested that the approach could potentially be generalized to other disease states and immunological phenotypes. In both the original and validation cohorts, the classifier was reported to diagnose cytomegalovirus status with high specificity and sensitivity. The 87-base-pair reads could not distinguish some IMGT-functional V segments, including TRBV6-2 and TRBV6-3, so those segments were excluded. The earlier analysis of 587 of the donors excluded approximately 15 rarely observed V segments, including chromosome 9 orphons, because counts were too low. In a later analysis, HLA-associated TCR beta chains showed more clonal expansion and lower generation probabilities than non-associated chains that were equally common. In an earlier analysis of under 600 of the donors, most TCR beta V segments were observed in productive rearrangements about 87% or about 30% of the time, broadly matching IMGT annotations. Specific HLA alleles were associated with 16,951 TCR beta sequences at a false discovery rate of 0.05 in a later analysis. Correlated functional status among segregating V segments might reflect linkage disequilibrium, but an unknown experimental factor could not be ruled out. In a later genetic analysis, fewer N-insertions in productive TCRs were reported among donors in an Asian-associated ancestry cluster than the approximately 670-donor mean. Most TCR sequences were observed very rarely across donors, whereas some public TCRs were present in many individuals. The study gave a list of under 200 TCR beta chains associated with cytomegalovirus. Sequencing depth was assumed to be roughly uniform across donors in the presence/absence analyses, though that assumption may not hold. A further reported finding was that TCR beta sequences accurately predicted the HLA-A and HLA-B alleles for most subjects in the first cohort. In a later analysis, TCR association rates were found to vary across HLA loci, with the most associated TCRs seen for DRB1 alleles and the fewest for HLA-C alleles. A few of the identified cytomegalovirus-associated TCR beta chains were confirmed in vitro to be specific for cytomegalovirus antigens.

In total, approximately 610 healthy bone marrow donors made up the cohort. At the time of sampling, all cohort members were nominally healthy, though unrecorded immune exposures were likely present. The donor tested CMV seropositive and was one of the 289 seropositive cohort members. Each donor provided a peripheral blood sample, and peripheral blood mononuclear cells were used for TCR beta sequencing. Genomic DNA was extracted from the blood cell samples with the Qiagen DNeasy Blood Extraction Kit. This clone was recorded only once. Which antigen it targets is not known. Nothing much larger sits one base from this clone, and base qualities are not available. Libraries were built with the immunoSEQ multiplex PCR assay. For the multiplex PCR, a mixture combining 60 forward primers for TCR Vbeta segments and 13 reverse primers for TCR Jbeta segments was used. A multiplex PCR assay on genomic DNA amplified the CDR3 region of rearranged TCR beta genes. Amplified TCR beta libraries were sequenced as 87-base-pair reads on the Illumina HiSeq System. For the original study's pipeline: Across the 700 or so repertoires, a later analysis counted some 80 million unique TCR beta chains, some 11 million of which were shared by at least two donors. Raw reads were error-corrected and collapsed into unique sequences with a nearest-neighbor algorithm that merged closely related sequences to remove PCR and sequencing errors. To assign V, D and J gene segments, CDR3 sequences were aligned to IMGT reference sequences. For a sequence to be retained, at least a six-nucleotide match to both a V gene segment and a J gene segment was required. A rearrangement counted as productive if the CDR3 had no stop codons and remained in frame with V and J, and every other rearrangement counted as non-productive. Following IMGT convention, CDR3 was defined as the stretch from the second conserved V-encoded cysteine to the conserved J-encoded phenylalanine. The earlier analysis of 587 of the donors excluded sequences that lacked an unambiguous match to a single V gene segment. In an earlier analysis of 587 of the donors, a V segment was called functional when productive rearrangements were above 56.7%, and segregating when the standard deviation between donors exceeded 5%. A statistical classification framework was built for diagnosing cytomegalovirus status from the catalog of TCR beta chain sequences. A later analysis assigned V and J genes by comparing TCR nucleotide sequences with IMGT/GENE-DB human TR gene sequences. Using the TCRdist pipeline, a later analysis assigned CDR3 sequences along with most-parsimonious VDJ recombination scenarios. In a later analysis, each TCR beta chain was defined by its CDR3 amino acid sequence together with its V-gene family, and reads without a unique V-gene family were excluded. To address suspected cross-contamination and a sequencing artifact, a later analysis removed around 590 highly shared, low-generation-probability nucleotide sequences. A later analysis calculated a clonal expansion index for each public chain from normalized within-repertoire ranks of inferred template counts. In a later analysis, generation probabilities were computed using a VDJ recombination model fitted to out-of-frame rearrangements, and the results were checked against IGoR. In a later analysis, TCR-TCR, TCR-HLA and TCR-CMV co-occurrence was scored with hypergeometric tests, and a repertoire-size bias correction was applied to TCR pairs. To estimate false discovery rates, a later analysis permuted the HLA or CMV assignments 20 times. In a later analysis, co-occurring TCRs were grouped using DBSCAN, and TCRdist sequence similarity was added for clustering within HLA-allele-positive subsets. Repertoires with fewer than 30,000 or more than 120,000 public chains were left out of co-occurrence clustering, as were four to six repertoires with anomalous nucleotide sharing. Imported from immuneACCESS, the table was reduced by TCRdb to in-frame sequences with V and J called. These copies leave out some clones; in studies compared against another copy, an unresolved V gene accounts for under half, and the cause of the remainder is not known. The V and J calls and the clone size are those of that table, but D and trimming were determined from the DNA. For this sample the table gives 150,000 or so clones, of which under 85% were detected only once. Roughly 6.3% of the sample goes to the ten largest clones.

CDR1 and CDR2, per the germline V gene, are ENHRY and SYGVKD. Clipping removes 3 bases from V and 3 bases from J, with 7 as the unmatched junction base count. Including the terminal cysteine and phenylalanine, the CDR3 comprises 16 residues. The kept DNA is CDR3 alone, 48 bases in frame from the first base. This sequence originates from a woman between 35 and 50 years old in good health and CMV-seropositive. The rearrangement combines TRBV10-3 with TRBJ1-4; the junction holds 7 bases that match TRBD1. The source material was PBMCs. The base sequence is TGTGCCATCAGTGATCGGGACAGTCTATCTAATGAAAAACTGTTTTTT. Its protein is CAISDRDSLSNEKLFF.